Given below is one T cell receptor (beta chain) in context. What this receptor recognizes is not known. One base away there is no much larger clone; base qualities are not given. TCRbeta-specific cDNA was reverse-transcribed from 500 to 550 ng total RNA using a constant-region primer and ProtoScript II reverse transcriptase. TCRbeta libraries were built with three nested multiplex PCR rounds, a slightly modified ARM-PCR procedure. The first two PCR rounds used multiplex TRBV1-TRBV30 forward primers with a Cbeta reverse primer, each for approximately 11 cycles. A final 25-cycle PCR with Deep VentR polymerase added sample barcodes and Illumina adapters. Before sequencing, amplicons of 200-500 bp were purified from gel using a QIAquick gel extraction kit. An Illumina HiSeq 2500 was used to sequence the TCRbeta amplicons with 250-bp paired-end reads. On the authors' methods: Trimmomatic v0.33 was used to quality-trim the reads, and FLASH v1.2.11 was used to merge paired reads so that full CDR3 sequences could be recovered. MiGEC v1.2.1b assigned V, D and J germline segments to the rearranged TCRbeta sequences. Clonotype statistics, along with Shannon-Wiener diversity indices, were calculated using VDJtools v1.0.0. Except for diversity analysis, only the 250 most abundant clonotypes of each sample were used in subsequent analyses to reduce sampling bias. TCRdb reprocessed the public reads (quality trimming at Q25 with fastp, clone calling with MiXCR) and kept in-frame beta chains. Rows matching on CDR3 protein sequence are summarized as one entry with the most common DNA and genes. TCRdb's processing, not the study's, gives the V and J calls here. This sample has around 56,000 distinct CDR3 sequences in its table, and 70% to 85% of those were observed once. The ten largest clones capture about 56% of the sample.

Via the germline V gene (reference sequence), CDR1 is SGHKS and CDR2 YYEKEE. The CDR3 goes from the cysteine to the phenylalanine over 15 residues. Only the CDR3 DNA stays, 45 bases, in frame from base 1. V loses 0 bases of germline sequence and J loses 8 bases, and the interval between the two ends is 17 bases. Without any cell sorting, total RNA and DNA were co-extracted from approximately 22-30 mg of bulk tissue using the AllPrep DNA/RNA mini kit. Between November 2015 and March 2016, about 5 patients in China with histopathologically diagnosed primary liver carcinoma had their tumors surgically resected. At the time of sampling, the patients had chronic HBV infection and had not received any treatment. Five spatially separated regions were sampled from each tumor: the superior, inferior, left-lateral and right-lateral poles, plus the tumor centre. More than 90% viable tumor cells were found by histology in every tumor sample. Fresh tumor and adjacent tissue pieces were bisected, with one half stored in RNAlater at -80 degrees C and the other half sent for histology.

This sample stems from a study of tumor-infiltrating lymphocytes in primary liver carcinoma (dated by TCRdb to about 2017). Context from the whole study: Hepatocellular carcinoma (four) or combined HCC and intrahepatic cholangiocarcinoma (one) was present in the five patients, who were three men and two women aged 30 to 69 years. For each liver tumor, the study sampled five regions along with adjacent normal tissue and blood, and applied TCRbeta repertoire sequencing, expression microarrays and whole-exome sequencing. Technical replicate repertoires showed high reproducibility, with mean shared-clone rates roughly 0.87 and correlation coefficients above 0.98. The 20 to 30 tumor region samples were profiled with Agilent mRNA microarrays so that TCRbeta repertoire diversity could be related to the local molecular phenotype. Tumors of the five patients were stage T1-T3 N0M0 with maximum diameters of roughly 4.2 to 10 cm. A total of 35 or so specimens from 5 patients went through TCRbeta repertoire sequencing, namely 25 tumor regions, 5 adjacent noncancerous liver tissues and 5 peripheral blood samples. Each sample produced roughly 3.65 to 7.5 million productive TCRbeta reads, and read depth showed no significant difference between tissue types. Broader findings and caveats from the paper: Only a few patients were included in the study, and the authors note that the findings should be validated in a larger study. Repertoire overlap was higher between tumor regions (mean about 35%) than tumor-adjacent (around 17%) or tumor-blood (approximately 14%) pairs, consistent with antigen-driven expansion. Only roughly 7-25% of top clones appeared in all five regions of a tumor, which suggests that tumor-infiltrating T cells are spatially heterogeneous. The top 250 clones made up a significantly larger repertoire fraction in tumors than in blood (p = 0.039). Because the samples were bulk and unsorted, CD4+ and CD8+ T cell repertoires could not be compared. Because sequencing covered only the TCR beta chain and unpaired alpha chains were not captured, true repertoire diversity is likely underestimated.

This TCR was sampled from a man aged 40-49 years with primary liver carcinoma and hepatitis B virus infection. Sequences were obtained from liver tumor tissue from sampling region 2. In the paper's terms, the cell subset or site label means: tumor region T2, inferior pole. This chain is built from TRBV5-5 and TRBJ2-5, with the identity of the D gene unclear. In nucleotides, the sequence is TGTGCCAGCAGCTTGGAATCAGGCCCTAGGGATACCCAGTACTTC. Translated, this gives CASSLESGPRDTQYF. Full variable domain (CDR3 extended with the reference TRBV5-5 and TRBJ2-5 proteins): DAGVTQSPTHLIKTRGQQVTLRCSPISGHKSVSWYQQVLGQGPQFIFQYYEKEERGRGNFPDRFSARQFPNYSSELNVNALLLGDSALYLCASSLESGPRDTQYFGPGTRLLVL.